This T cell receptor (beta chain) was found in a study of patients and donors after allogeneic stem cell transplantation. This clonotype was recorded at least ten times. CDR3 length: 10 residues. Deletions cut 4 bases from V and 7 bases from J, with 2 bases between. Germline lookup yields CDR1 SGHDN and CDR2 FVKESK. TCRdb used MiXCR to reprocess the RT-PCR reads, holding one entry per CDR3 protein. Found here are some 880,000 distinct CDR3 sequences, roughly 17% of them singletons; the top ten hold roughly 6%. The specimen sequenced was blood, either unsorted or a sorted T cell fraction (not recorded which). The chain joins TRBV14 to TRBJ2-1; the D is unclear. The receptor's source is a human donor who was either an allogeneic HSCT recipient or a stem cell or donor lymphocyte infusion donor (not recorded which). It is not recorded whose cells these are; they may come from a transplant donor. The CDR3 DNA reads TGTGCCAGCAGCCCTAATGAGCAGTTCTTC. Amino acids: CASSPNEQFF.